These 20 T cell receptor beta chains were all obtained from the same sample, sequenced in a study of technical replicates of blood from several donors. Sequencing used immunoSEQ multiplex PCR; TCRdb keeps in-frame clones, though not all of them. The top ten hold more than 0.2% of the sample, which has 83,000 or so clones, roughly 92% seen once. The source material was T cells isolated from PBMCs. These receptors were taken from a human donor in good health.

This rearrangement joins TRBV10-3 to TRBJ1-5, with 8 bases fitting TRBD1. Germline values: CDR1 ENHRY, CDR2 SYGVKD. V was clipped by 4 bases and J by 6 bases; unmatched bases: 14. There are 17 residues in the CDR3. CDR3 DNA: TGTGCCATCAGTGCAGTAATCGGACAGGGCTGGAGTCAGCCCCAGCATTTT. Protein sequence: CAISAVIGQGWSQPQHF.

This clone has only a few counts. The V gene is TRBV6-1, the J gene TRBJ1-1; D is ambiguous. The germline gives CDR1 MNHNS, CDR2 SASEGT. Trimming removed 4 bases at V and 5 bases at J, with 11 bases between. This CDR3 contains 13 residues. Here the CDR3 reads CASSVPPRTEAFF. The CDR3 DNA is TGTGCCAGCAGTGTCCCCCCGCGGACTGAAGCTTTCTTT.

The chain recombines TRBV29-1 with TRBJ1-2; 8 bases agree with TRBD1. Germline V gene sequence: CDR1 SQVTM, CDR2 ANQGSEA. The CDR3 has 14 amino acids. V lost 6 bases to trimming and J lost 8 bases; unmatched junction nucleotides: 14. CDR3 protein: CSVQDPGQVEGYTF. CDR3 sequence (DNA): TGCAGCGTCCAAGATCCGGGACAGGTGGAAGGCTACACCTTC. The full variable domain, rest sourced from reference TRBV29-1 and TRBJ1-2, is SAVISQKPSRDICQRGTSLTIQCQVDSQVTMMFWYRQQPGQSLTLIATANQGSEATYESGFVIDKFPISRPNLTFSTLTVSNMSPEDSSIYLCSVQDPGQVEGYTFGSGTRLTVV.

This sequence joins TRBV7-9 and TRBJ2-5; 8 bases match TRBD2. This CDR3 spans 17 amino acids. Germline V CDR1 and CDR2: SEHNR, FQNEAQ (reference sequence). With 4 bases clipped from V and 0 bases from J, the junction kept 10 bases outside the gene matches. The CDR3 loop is CASSSVRGGLHQETQYF. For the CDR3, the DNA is TGTGCCAGCAGCTCAGTCCGGGGGGGCCTCCACCAAGAGACCCAGTACTTC.

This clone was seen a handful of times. In nucleotides, the CDR3 is TGCGCCAGCAGGCCCAGACAGGGGGCGTCCCTCCACTTT. This codes for CASRPRQGASLHF. The chain is built from TRBV5-1 and TRBJ1-6; the match to TRBD1 covers 10 bases. V lost 5 bases and J lost 14; bases outside the gene matches: 7. From germline, CDR1 is SGHRS and CDR2 YFSETQ. There are 13 residues in the CDR3.

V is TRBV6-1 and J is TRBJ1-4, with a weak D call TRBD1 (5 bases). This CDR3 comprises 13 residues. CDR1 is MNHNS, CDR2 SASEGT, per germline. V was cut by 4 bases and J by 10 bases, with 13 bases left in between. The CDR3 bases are TGTGCCAGCAGTGGGCAGGGCGGGGGAAAACTGTTTTTT. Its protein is CASSGQGGGKLFF.

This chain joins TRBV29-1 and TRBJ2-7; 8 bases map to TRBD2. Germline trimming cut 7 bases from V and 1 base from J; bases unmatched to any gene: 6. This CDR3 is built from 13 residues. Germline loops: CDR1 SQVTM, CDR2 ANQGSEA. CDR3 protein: CSGIGGDSYEQYF. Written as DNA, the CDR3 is TGCAGCGGAATCGGGGGGGATTCCTACGAGCAGTACTTC.

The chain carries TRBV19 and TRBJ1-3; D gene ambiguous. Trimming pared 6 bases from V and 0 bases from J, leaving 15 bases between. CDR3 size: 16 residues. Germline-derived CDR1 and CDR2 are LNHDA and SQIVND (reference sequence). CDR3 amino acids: CASSINRGLSGNTIYF. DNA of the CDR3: TGTGCCAGTAGCATAAATAGAGGGCTCTCTGGAAACACCATATATTTT. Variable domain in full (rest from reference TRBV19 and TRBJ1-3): DGGITQSPKYLFRKEGQNVTLSCEQNLNHDAMYWYRQDPGQGLRLIYYSQIVNDFQKGDIAEGYSVSREKKESFPLTVTSAQKNPTAFYLCASSINRGLSGNTIYFGEGSWLTVV.

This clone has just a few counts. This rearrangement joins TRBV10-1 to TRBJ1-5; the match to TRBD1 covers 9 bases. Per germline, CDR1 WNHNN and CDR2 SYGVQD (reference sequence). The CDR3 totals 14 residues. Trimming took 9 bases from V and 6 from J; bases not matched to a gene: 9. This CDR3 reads CASPGQGVVQPQHF. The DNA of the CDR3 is TGCGCCAGTCCGGGACAGGGTGTTGTTCAGCCCCAGCATTTT.

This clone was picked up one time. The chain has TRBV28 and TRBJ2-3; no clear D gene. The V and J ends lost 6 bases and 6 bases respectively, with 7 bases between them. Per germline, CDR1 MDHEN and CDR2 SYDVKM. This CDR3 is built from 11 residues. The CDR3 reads CASRSSDTQYF. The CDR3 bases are TGTGCCAGCAGATCCTCCGATACGCAGTATTTT. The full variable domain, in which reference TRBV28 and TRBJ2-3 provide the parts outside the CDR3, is DVKVTQSSRYLVKRTGEKVFLECVQDMDHENMFWYRQDPGLGLRLIYFSYDVKMKEKGDIPEGYSVSREKKERFSLILESASTNQTSMYLCASRSSDTQYFGPGTRLTVL.

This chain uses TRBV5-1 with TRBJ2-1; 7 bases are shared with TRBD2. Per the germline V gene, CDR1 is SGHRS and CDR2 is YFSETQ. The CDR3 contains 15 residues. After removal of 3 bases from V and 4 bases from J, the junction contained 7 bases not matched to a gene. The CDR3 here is CASSYSGAGYNEQFF. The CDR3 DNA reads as TGCGCCAGCAGCTACAGCGGGGCAGGTTACAATGAGCAGTTCTTC. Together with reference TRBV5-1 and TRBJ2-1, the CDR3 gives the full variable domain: KAGVTQTPRYLIKTRGQQVTLSCSPISGHRSVSWYQQTPGQGLQFLFEYFSETQRNKGNFPGRFSGRQFSNSRSEMNVSTLELGDSALYLCASSYSGAGYNEQFFGPGTRLTVL.

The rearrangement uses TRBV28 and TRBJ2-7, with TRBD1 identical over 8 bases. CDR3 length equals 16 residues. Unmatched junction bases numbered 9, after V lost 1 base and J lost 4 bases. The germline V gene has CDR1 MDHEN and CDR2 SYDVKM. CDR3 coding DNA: TGTGCCAGCAGTTTATCAGCAGGGGGCTTCGGTTACGAGCAGTACTTC. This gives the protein CASSLSAGGFGYEQYF.

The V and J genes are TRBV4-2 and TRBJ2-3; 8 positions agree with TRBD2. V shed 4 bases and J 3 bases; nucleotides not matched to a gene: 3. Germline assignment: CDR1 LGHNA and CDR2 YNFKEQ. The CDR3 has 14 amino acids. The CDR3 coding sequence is TGTGCCAGCAGCCTTAGCGGGATTACAGATACGCAGTATTTT. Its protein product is CASSLSGITDTQYF.

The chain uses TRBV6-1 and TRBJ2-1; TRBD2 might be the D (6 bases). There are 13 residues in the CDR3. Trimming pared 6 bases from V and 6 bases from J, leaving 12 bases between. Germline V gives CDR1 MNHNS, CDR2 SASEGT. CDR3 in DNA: TGTGCCAGCAGACCCTTAGCGGTCAATGAGCAGTTCTTC. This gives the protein CASRPLAVNEQFF.

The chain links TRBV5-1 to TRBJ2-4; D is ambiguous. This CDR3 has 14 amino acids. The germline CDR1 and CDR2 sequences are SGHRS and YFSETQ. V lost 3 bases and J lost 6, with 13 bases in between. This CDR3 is CASSYSPSTNIQYF. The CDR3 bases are TGCGCCAGCAGCTACAGTCCTTCCACAAACATTCAGTACTTC.

The CDR3 loop is CASSLAPENYGYTF. DNA of the CDR3: TGTGCCAGCAGCTTAGCTCCGGAGAACTATGGCTACACCTTC. The chain uses TRBV7-6 and TRBJ1-2; D uncertain. The CDR3 has 14 residues. The germline V and J ends were trimmed by 0 bases and 2 bases, with 7 bases remaining between them. Germline V gene data show CDR1 as SGHVS and CDR2 as FNYEAQ.

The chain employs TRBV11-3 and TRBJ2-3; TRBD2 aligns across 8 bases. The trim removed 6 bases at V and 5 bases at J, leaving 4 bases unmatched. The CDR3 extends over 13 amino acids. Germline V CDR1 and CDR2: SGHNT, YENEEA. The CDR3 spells CASRAAGGDTQYF. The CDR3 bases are TGTGCCAGCAGAGCGGCGGGGGGAGATACGCAGTATTTT.

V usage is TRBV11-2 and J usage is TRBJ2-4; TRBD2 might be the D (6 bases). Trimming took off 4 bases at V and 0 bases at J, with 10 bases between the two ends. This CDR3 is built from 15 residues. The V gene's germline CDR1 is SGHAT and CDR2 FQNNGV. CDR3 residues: CASSSGLIAKNIQYF. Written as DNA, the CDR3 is TGTGCCAGCAGCTCGGGACTGATAGCCAAAAACATTCAGTACTTC.

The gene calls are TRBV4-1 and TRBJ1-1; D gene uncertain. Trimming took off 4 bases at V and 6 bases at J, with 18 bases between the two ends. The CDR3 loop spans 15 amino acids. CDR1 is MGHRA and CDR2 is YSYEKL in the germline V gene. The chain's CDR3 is CASSPNSGGPAEAFF. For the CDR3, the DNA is TGCGCCAGCAGCCCTAATAGTGGTGGGCCCGCTGAAGCTTTCTTT.

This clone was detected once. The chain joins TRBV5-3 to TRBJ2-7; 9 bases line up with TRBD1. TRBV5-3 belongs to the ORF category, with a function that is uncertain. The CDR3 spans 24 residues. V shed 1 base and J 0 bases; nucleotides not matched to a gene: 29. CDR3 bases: TGTGCCAGAAGCTTGATGGGATGGGGGACAGGGATCCCTAGCGGCCCTTATTACTCCTACGAGCAGTACTTC. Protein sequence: CARSLMGWGTGIPSGPYYSYEQYF.